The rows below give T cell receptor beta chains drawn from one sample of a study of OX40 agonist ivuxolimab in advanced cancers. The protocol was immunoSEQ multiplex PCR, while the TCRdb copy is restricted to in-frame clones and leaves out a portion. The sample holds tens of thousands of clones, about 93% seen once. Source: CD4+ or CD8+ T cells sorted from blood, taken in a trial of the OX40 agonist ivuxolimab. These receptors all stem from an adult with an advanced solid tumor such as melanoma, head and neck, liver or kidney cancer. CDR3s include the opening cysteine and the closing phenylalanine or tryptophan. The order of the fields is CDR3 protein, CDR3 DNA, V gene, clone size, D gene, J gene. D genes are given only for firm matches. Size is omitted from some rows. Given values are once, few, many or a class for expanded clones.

CDR3 protein: CASSQEMMAASSYNEQFF; CDR3 DNA: TGTGCCAGCAGCCAAGAGATGATGGCGGCAAGCTCCTACAATGAGCAGTTCTTC; V gene: TRBV4-2; clone size: -; D gene: -; J gene: TRBJ2-1
CDR3 protein: CASSFHMSGVAGELFF; CDR3 DNA: TGTGCCAGCAGCTTTCATATGTCGGGTGTCGCCGGGGAGCTGTTTTTT; V gene: TRBV7-9; clone size: -; D gene: -; J gene: TRBJ2-2
CDR3 protein: CASSLGLGGDLSF; CDR3 DNA: TGTGCCAGCAGCTTAGGACTTGGGGGCGATTTGTCATTT; V gene: TRBV7-2; clone size: -; D gene: -; J gene: TRBJ1-5
CDR3 protein: CASSYSPDSSYNEQFF; CDR3 DNA: TGTGCCAGCAGTTACTCGCCGGATAGCTCCTACAATGAGCAGTTCTTC; V gene: TRBV6-5; clone size: -; D gene: -; J gene: TRBJ2-1
CDR3 protein: CASSQGQGGADTQYF; CDR3 DNA: TGCGCCAGCAGCCAAGGACAGGGGGGGGCAGATACGCAGTATTTT; V gene: TRBV4-3; clone size: -; D gene: TRBD1; J gene: TRBJ2-3
CDR3 protein: CASSLGHTNTGELFF; CDR3 DNA: TGTGCCAGCAGCTTAGGACATACGAACACCGGGGAGCTGTTTTTT; V gene: TRBV11-2; clone size: -; D gene: -; J gene: TRBJ2-2
CDR3 protein: CASSVGTGVNQPQHF; CDR3 DNA: TGTGCCAGCAGCGTAGGGACAGGGGTCAATCAGCCCCAGCATTTT; V gene: TRBV9; clone size: many; D gene: TRBD1; J gene: TRBJ1-5
CDR3 protein: CASSLLSGSEQYF; CDR3 DNA: TGTGCCAGCAGTTTATTGTCAGGGAGCGAGCAGTACTTC; V gene: TRBV27; clone size: -; D gene: -; J gene: TRBJ2-7
CDR3 protein: CASSQGRTDTQYF; CDR3 DNA: TGTGCCAGCAGCCAGGGGAGGACAGATACGCAGTATTTT; V gene: TRBV14; clone size: -; D gene: -; J gene: TRBJ2-3
CDR3 protein: CASRPNVGDGLYGYTF; CDR3 DNA: TGTGCCAGTAGACCGAATGTCGGGGATGGGCTCTATGGCTACACCTTC; V gene: TRBV19; clone size: -; D gene: -; J gene: TRBJ1-2
CDR3 protein: CASSFFPGLSTDTQYF; CDR3 DNA: TGTGCCAGCAGCTTTTTTCCGGGACTAAGCACAGATACGCAGTATTTT; V gene: TRBV7-2; clone size: -; D gene: TRBD2; J gene: TRBJ2-3
CDR3 protein: CASSQGPQGVTEAFF; CDR3 DNA: TGCGCCAGCAGCCAAGGCCCACAGGGGGTCACTGAAGCTTTCTTT; V gene: TRBV4-1; clone size: once; D gene: TRBD1; J gene: TRBJ1-1
CDR3 protein: CASSLAGGSYEQYF; CDR3 DNA: TGTGCCAGCAGCTTAGCGGGAGGCTCCTACGAGCAGTACTTC; V gene: TRBV7-2; clone size: -; D gene: -; J gene: TRBJ2-7
CDR3 protein: CASSYGHYEQYF; CDR3 DNA: TGTGCCAGCAGTTACGGACATTACGAGCAGTACTTC; V gene: TRBV6-5; clone size: -; D gene: -; J gene: TRBJ2-7
CDR3 protein: CASSGRTDQETQYF; CDR3 DNA: TGTGCCAGCAGCGGACGGACCGACCAAGAGACCCAGTACTTC; V gene: TRBV9; clone size: once; D gene: -; J gene: TRBJ2-5
CDR3 protein: CASSTGDRAEAFF; CDR3 DNA: TGTGCCAGCAGTACGGGGGACAGGGCTGAAGCTTTCTTT; V gene: TRBV6-6; clone size: -; D gene: TRBD1; J gene: TRBJ1-1
CDR3 protein: CASSQGTGELFF; CDR3 DNA: TGTGCCAGCAGCCAGGGAACCGGGGAGCTGTTTTTT; V gene: TRBV2; clone size: once; D gene: -; J gene: TRBJ2-2
CDR3 protein: CASMEVEGTYGYTF; CDR3 DNA: TGTGCCAGCATGGAGGTTGAGGGGACATATGGCTACACCTTC; V gene: TRBV6-1; clone size: -; D gene: -; J gene: TRBJ1-2
CDR3 protein: CASSPWGQGGNNEKLFF; CDR3 DNA: TGCGCCAGCAGCCCCTGGGGACAGGGGGGAAATAATGAAAAACTGTTTTTT; V gene: TRBV5-1; clone size: few; D gene: TRBD1; J gene: TRBJ1-4
CDR3 protein: CASSRPGPLMNTEAFF; CDR3 DNA: TGCGCCAGCAGCCGTCCGGGCCCCCTGATGAACACTGAAGCTTTCTTT; V gene: TRBV5-1; clone size: -; D gene: -; J gene: TRBJ1-1
CDR3 protein: CAGNRDREGYGYTF; CDR3 DNA: TGTGCCGGAAACCGGGACAGGGAGGGCTATGGCTACACCTTC; V gene: TRBV28; clone size: -; D gene: TRBD1; J gene: TRBJ1-2
CDR3 protein: CASSETLYNTGELFF; CDR3 DNA: TGTGCCAGCAGTGAAACTCTCTATAACACCGGGGAGCTGTTTTTT; V gene: TRBV25-1; clone size: -; D gene: -; J gene: TRBJ2-2
CDR3 protein: CASSLQGPHSSYTEAFF; CDR3 DNA: TGTGCCAGCAGTTTACAAGGCCCTCACTCAAGTTACACTGAAGCTTTCTTT; V gene: TRBV27; clone size: -; D gene: -; J gene: TRBJ1-1
CDR3 protein: CSVEREASGRDVWNTGELFF; CDR3 DNA: TGCAGCGTTGAAAGAGAGGCTAGCGGGAGGGATGTCTGGAACACCGGGGAGCTGTTTTTT; V gene: TRBV29-1; clone size: -; D gene: TRBD2; J gene: TRBJ2-2
CDR3 protein: CASSRGTRWPGELFF; CDR3 DNA: TGTGCCAGCAGCCGTGGGACGCGTTGGCCCGGGGAGCTGTTTTTT; V gene: TRBV5-6; clone size: -; D gene: -; J gene: TRBJ2-2
CDR3 protein: CASSFGALERTPYNEQFF; CDR3 DNA: TGTGCCAGCAGTTTTGGCGCCCTCGAACGGACACCCTACAATGAGCAGTTCTTC; V gene: TRBV28; clone size: -; D gene: -; J gene: TRBJ2-1
CDR3 protein: CASSYIAGVYEQYF; CDR3 DNA: TGTGCCAGCAGTTATATAGCGGGAGTATACGAGCAGTACTTC; V gene: TRBV27; clone size: -; D gene: TRBD2; J gene: TRBJ2-7
CDR3 protein: CASSPRRTSGRTDTQYF; CDR3 DNA: TGTGCCAGCAGCCCCCGCAGGACTAGCGGGAGGACAGATACGCAGTATTTT; V gene: TRBV9; clone size: -; D gene: TRBD2; J gene: TRBJ2-3
CDR3 protein: CASSQKAGGPYNEQFF; CDR3 DNA: TGCGCCAGCAGCCAGAAAGCGGGGGGACCCTACAATGAGCAGTTCTTC; V gene: TRBV4-3; clone size: -; D gene: TRBD2; J gene: TRBJ2-1
CDR3 protein: CASSFSTGTPNYGYTF; CDR3 DNA: TGTGCCAGCAGTTTTTCCACCGGGACACCCAACTATGGCTACACCTTC; V gene: TRBV6-5; clone size: -; D gene: -; J gene: TRBJ1-2
CDR3 protein: CASNDGQGTNTGELFF; CDR3 DNA: TGTGCCAGCAATGATGGACAGGGAACGAACACCGGGGAGCTGTTTTTT; V gene: TRBV6-1; clone size: few; D gene: TRBD1; J gene: TRBJ2-2
CDR3 protein: CASSLEGTVSYEQYF; CDR3 DNA: TGTGCCAGCAGCTTGGAGGGGACGGTATCCTACGAGCAGTACTTC; V gene: TRBV5-6; clone size: -; D gene: -; J gene: TRBJ2-7
CDR3 protein: CASSFSRETDEAFF; CDR3 DNA: TGTGCCAGCAGCTTTAGTAGGGAGACAGACGAAGCTTTCTTT; V gene: TRBV7-2; clone size: once; D gene: -; J gene: TRBJ1-1
CDR3 protein: CASLGGYGFNTGELFF; CDR3 DNA: TGTGCCAGCCTCGGGGGATACGGGTTTAACACCGGGGAGCTGTTTTTT; V gene: TRBV7-2; clone size: -; D gene: -; J gene: TRBJ2-2
CDR3 protein: CASSLDITRPNTEAFF; CDR3 DNA: TGTGCCAGCAGCCTTGACATCACTCGGCCTAACACTGAAGCTTTCTTT; V gene: TRBV7-9; clone size: -; D gene: -; J gene: TRBJ1-1
CDR3 protein: CASSHSIGGTTYEQYF; CDR3 DNA: TGTGCCAGCTCACACTCAATAGGAGGGACCACCTACGAGCAGTACTTC; V gene: TRBV18; clone size: once; D gene: -; J gene: TRBJ2-7
CDR3 protein: CASSQVPDRNTEAFF; CDR3 DNA: TGCGCCAGCAGCCAAGTTCCGGACAGGAACACTGAAGCTTTCTTT; V gene: TRBV4-1; clone size: -; D gene: -; J gene: TRBJ1-1